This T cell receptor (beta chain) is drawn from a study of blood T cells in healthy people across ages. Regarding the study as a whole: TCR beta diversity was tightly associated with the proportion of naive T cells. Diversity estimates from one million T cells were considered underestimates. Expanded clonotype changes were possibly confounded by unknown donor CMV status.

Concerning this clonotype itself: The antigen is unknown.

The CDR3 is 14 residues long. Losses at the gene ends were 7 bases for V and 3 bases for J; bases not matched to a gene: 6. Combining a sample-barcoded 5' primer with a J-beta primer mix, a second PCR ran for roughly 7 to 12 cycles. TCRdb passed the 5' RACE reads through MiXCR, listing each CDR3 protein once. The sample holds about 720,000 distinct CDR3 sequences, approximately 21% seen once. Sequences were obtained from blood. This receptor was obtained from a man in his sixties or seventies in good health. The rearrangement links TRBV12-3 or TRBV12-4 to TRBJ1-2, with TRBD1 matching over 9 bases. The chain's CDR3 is CASIPGQGHYGYTF. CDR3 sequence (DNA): TGTGCCAGCATTCCGGGACAGGGCCACTATGGCTACACCTTC.